This T cell receptor (beta chain) was documented in a study of T cell repertoires in cytomegalovirus infection. The overall study: It can be stated that public TCR beta signatures indicated CMV infection as well as a matching HLA type. Study-wide findings and caveats: People with CMV and the relevant HLA were identified by cumulative public TCR beta family frequency.

A note on this clonotype: Its antigen remains unidentified.

Germline trimming cut 6 bases from V and 5 bases from J; bases unmatched to any gene: 2. Germline CDR1 MDHEN, CDR2 SYDVKM. The CDR3 spans 13 residues. TCRdb reprocessed the reads via MiXCR and lists one record per CDR3 protein. Among about 140,000 distinct CDR3 sequences listed, about 6.5% were seen once. The rearrangement joins TRBV28 to TRBJ1-3, with TRBD1 identical over 9 bases. This TCR derives from a human donor in good health (CMV status not recorded). Some clones in this sample may be carry-over from other donors' samples. Sequencing was carried out using PBMCs. CDR3 region: CASRTGGRNTIYF. In DNA, the CDR3 is TGTGCCAGCAGGACAGGGGGGCGAAACACCATATATTTT.